The sequence of this T cell receptor (beta chain) was determined in a study of human T cells and chemical hapten exposure. Overall study findings and caveats: There was a positive correlation between PT1 expanded TCR counts and patch test score.

Original processing notes: Sampled TCR counts reached a median of roughly 90,000 per sample, with values ranging from roughly 20,000 to 700,000. TCRdb processed the RACE reads anew with MiXCR; each CDR3 protein has one entry. These V and J calls originate from TCRdb's pipeline instead of the authors' own analysis. The table includes some 97,000 distinct CDR3 sequences, around a quarter detected once. Germline CDR1 PRHDT, CDR2 FYEKMQ (reference sequence). The CDR3 loop spans 14 amino acids. Trimming removed 7 bases at V and 2 bases at J, with 15 bases between. Documented time point: patch test 3, about 24 weeks after DPC sensitization. Treatment described: therapeutic diphenylcyclopropenone sensitization with weekly scalp DPC. Of note for this clonotype: Its antigen is still unknown.

The chain joins TRBV13 to TRBJ2-7; D is tentatively TRBD1 or TRBD2 (5 bases each). This receptor was identified in a man aged 40-50 years with alopecia areata. Some clones in this sample may be carry-over from other donors' samples. Sequenced material: whole blood, taken in connection with sensitization to the hapten diphenylcyclopropenone (DPC). The CDR3: CASTLGTGPYEQYF. CDR3 nucleotides: TGTGCCAGCACCCTCGGGACGGGCCCCTACGAGCAGTACTTC.